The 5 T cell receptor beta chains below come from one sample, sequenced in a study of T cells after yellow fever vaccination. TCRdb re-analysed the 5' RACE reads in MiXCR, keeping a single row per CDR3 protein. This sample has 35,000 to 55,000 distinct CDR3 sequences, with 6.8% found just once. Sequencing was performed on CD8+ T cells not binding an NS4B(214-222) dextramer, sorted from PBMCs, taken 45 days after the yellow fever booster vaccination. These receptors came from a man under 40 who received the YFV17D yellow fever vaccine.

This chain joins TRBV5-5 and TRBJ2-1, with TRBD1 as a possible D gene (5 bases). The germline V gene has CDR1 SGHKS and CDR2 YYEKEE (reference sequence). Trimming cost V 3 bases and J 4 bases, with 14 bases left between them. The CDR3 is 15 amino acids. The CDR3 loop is CASSSGSYIYNEQFF. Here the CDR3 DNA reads TGTGCCAGCAGCTCAGGGTCGTATATTTACAATGAGCAGTTCTTC.

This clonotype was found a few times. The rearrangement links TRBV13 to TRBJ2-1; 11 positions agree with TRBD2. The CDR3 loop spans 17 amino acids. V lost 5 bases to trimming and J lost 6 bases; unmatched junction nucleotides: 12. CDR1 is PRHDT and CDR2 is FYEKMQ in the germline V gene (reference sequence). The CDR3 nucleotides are TGTGCCAGCAGCCTCACTAGCGGGAGTTATATAGGCAATGAGCAGTTCTTC. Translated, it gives CASSLTSGSYIGNEQFF.

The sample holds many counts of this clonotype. The CDR3 loop is CSASPRPMEQFF. The CDR3 DNA follows: TGCAGTGCCTCACCCCGCCCTATGGAGCAGTTCTTC. The chain couples TRBV20-1 to TRBJ2-1; D remains ambiguous. Germline V lookup: CDR1 DFQATT, CDR2 SNEGSKA (reference sequence). With 6 bases removed from V and 10 bases from J, the gap between germline ends came to 16 bases. The CDR3 sequence is 12 residues long.

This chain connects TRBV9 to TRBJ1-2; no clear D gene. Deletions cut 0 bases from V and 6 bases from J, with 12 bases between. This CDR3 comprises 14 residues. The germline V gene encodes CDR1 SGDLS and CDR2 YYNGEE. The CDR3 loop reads CASSVVGGNHGYTF. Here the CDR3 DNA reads TGTGCCAGCAGCGTAGTGGGAGGGAATCATGGCTACACCTTC.

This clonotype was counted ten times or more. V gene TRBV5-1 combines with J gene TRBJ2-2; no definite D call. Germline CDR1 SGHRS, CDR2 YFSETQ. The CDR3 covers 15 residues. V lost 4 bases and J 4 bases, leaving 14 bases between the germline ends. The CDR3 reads CASSEELLRTGELFF. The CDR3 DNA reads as TGCGCCAGCAGCGAGGAGCTTCTGCGCACCGGGGAGCTGTTTTTT.